Each of the 5 T cell receptor beta chains below was sequenced from the same sample in a study of control samples from healthy donors and cancer patients. The protocol was immunoSEQ multiplex PCR, while the TCRdb copy is restricted to in-frame clones and leaves out a portion. The table includes just under 150,000 clones, more than 90% detected once. The sample comprised blood. These receptors were taken from a young man in good health.

The chain carries TRBV9 and TRBJ1-2; D may be TRBD1 (6 bases). The V end lost 0 bases, the J end lost 6 bases, and 9 bases lay between the germline ends. This CDR3 spans 13 amino acids. CDR1 is SGDLS, CDR2 YYNGEE, per germline. The CDR3 DNA sequence: TGTGCCAGCAGCGTAGGCAGGGGCGATGGCTACACCTTC. It yields the protein CASSVGRGDGYTF.

The chain uses TRBV6-5 and TRBJ2-7; 7 positions agree with TRBD2. The germline V gene has CDR1 MNHEY and CDR2 SVGAGI. CDR3 length: 15 amino acids. With 6 bases clipped from V and 3 bases from J, the junction kept 11 bases outside the gene matches. CDR3 residues: CASRAQLGTNYEQYF. The CDR3 DNA follows: TGTGCCAGCAGGGCCCAACTCGGGACTAACTACGAGCAGTACTTC.

The chain uses TRBV11-2 and TRBJ1-4; D gene unclear. This CDR3 is 13 amino acids long. CDR1 is SGHAT, CDR2 FQNNGV, per germline. Trimming pared 5 bases from V and 6 bases from J, leaving 10 bases between. CDR3: CASSPVTYEKLFF. CDR3 nucleotide sequence: TGTGCCAGCAGCCCCGTTACCTATGAAAAACTGTTTTTT.

The chain carries TRBV3-1 (or the pseudogene TRBV3-2) and TRBJ1-2; a possible D gene is TRBD1 (6 bases). The CDR3 covers 18 residues. The V end lost 0 bases, the J end lost 5 bases, and 22 bases lay between the germline ends. Germline CDR1 is LGHDT and CDR2 is YNNKEL (reference sequence). The CDR3 here is CASSQDPVSGAGEYGYTF. The CDR3 nucleotides are TGTGCCAGCAGCCAAGATCCAGTGTCAGGGGCAGGGGAGTATGGCTACACCTTC.

V usage is TRBV5-4 and J usage is TRBJ1-4; maybe TRBD1 (5 bases). V was clipped by 3 bases and J by 0 bases, with 6 bases between them. Germline lookup yields CDR1 SGHNT and CDR2 YYREEE (reference sequence). This CDR3 is 14 amino acids long. This CDR3 reads CASSSTATNEKLFF. CDR3 coding DNA: TGTGCCAGCAGCTCGACAGCAACTAATGAAAAACTGTTTTTT.